This entry concerns a single T cell receptor (beta chain). This specimen comes from a study of blood T cell repertoires in COVID-19. At the level of the study: From T cells, B-cell-depleted T cells, or PBMCs came the material, which was cDNA or gDNA.

The assay was immunoSEQ multiplex PCR, and TCRdb's table has in-frame clones only and misses some. Of about 94,000 clones listed, 80% were seen once; the top ten hold 15% to 20%. CDR1 and CDR2 from the germline V gene are SGHRS and YFSETQ. The CDR3 runs 15 residues. The J segment lost 2 bases and the V segment lost 4 bases, leaving 7 bases of the junction unmatched. This rearrangement joins TRBV5-1 to TRBJ2-5, with TRBD2 matching 8 bases. This sequence originates from a woman at least 80 years old with acute or convalescent COVID-19. Source material: peripheral blood. The CDR3: CASSLDLAGQETQYF. The CDR3 coding sequence is TGCGCCAGCAGCCTGGATTTAGCGGGACAAGAGACCCAGTACTTC.